The T cell receptor (beta chain) described here comes from a study of T cell changes during pregnancy in multiple sclerosis. The protocol was immunoSEQ multiplex PCR, while the TCRdb copy is restricted to in-frame clones and leaves out a portion. The table lists around 57,000 clones, about 88% of them singletons. Deletions cut 9 bases from V and 1 base from J, with 15 bases between. The CDR3 totals 14 residues. Germline lookup yields CDR1 SGHTA and CDR2 FQGNSA. This receptor was obtained from a female donor with multiple sclerosis, enrolled in a pregnancy study. V and J are TRBV7-2 and TRBJ1-1; D is perhaps TRBD1 (6 bases). The source was peripheral blood, collected in the first trimester of pregnancy. CDR3 residues: CASLQGQANTEAFF. In nucleotides, the CDR3 is TGTGCCAGTCTACAGGGTCAGGCGAACACTGAAGCTTTCTTT.